Listed below are T cell receptor beta chains from one sample, sequenced in a study of blood T cell repertoires in COVID-19. Here immunoSEQ multiplex PCR was the method, and the copy in TCRdb shows in-frame clones only, minus some. The sample carries over 95,000 clones, around 89% recorded once. The sample consisted of peripheral blood. The origin of the receptors is a human donor with acute or convalescent COVID-19. The donor label of this sample is uncertain. Both conserved end residues are part of each CDR3. Fields, in order: V gene, J gene, CDR3 protein.

>TRBV4-3|TRBJ2-5
CASSQGTSGAKTQYF
>TRBV6-6|TRBJ2-7
CASSYPGLAAYEQYF
>TRBV12-3/TRBV12-4|TRBJ1-2
CASTNAPGGPYTF
>TRBV4-2|TRBJ1-2
CASSQDLQETYGYTF
>TRBV19|TRBJ1-5
CASSGHLNQPQHF
>TRBV10-3|TRBJ1-3
CATTGEIAGNTIYF
>TRBV10-3|TRBJ1-1
CAIRGQPNTEAFF
>TRBV6-5|TRBJ1-1
CASSFTGEGFTEAFF
>TRBV28|TRBJ1-6
CASSPPYRGSPLHF
>TRBV28|TRBJ1-2
CASSFPGEVGYGYTF
>TRBV5-1|TRBJ2-1
CASSLISGRAYNEQFF
>TRBV4-1|TRBJ1-2
CASSPNPQGYYGYTF
>TRBV5-6|TRBJ2-3
CASSPGEIADTQYF
>TRBV10-3|TRBJ2-7
CAISDRLGTGSRSYEQYF
>TRBV7-2|TRBJ2-1
CASSPGLAGGNNEQFF
>TRBV6-4|TRBJ2-3
CASSVAGGTDTQYF
>TRBV7-2|TRBJ2-7
CASSSDSRGEQYF
>TRBV27|TRBJ2-2
CASSLSPGGTRPNTGELFF
>TRBV2|TRBJ1-3
CASTDGNSGNTIYF
>TRBV30|TRBJ2-1
CASHTGSYNEQFF
>TRBV5-1|TRBJ2-3
CASSPGGTLTDTQYF
>TRBV6-2/TRBV6-3|TRBJ1-2
CASSPGGTGSLYGYTF
>TRBV7-2|TRBJ1-4
CASSLVADYNEKLFF
>TRBV4-2|TRBJ1-5
CASSRGQGIVLGNQPQHF
>TRBV5-1|TRBJ2-7
CASMEEGASYEQYF
>TRBV6-5|TRBJ1-5
CASSTGEGDQPQHF
>TRBV18|TRBJ1-1
CASSPPPGTEAFF
>TRBV28|TRBJ1-6
CASSLGTYNSPLHF
>TRBV19|TRBJ1-1
CASSIDLAGEAFF
>TRBV5-4|TRBJ1-3
CASSTQQGTGNTIYF
>TRBV28|TRBJ1-5
CASSPPRQSFNQPQHF
>TRBV5-1|TRBJ2-3
CASRPQGASTDTQYF
>TRBV7-9|TRBJ1-1
CASSPRRYSGRAFF
>TRBV12-3/TRBV12-4|TRBJ1-6
CASSLAFNSPLHF
>TRBV19|TRBJ1-1
CASSTPPGTGGTEAFF
>TRBV4-2|TRBJ2-1
CASSQFGGITMDNEQFF
>TRBV11-2|TRBJ2-4
CASSMIGLAEYQAKNIQYF
>TRBV19|TRBJ1-1
CASERRTGWSTEAFF
>TRBV19|TRBJ1-1
CASSSRRGNTEAFF
>TRBV2|TRBJ1-1
CASTRGVIDTEAFF